This T cell receptor beta chain stems from a study of PD-L1 blockade in urothelial cancer. TCRdb's copy holds only in-frame clones and misses some; the assay was immunoSEQ multiplex PCR. Of 25,000 to 30,000 clones in the sample, around 80% were seen once. Germline V gene sequence: CDR1 KGHSH, CDR2 LQKENI. V gave up 2 bases and J gave up 12 bases, with 23 bases separating them. This CDR3 comprises 16 residues. The sample was PBMCs, taken around atezolizumab (anti-PD-L1) treatment. The chain uses TRBV18 and TRBJ2-1, with TRBD2 as a possible D gene (5 bases). This receptor was taken from a man aged 50 to 60 with urothelial cancer. The CDR3 sequence: CASSPIGGARSAGQFF. CDR3 sequence (DNA): TGTGCCAGCTCACCAATCGGAGGCGCCCGAAGTGCAGGGCAGTTCTTC.